This T cell receptor (beta chain) was profiled in a study of graft-versus-host responses after intestinal transplantation. As for the study in general: Transplant types were multivisceral, liver-intestinal, or isolated intestinal. Following induction with anti-thymocyte globulin, all recipients were given tacrolimus and steroids for approximately three years. General study findings and limits: Ileal or blood samples showed some GvH clones first, and such clones were also found in recipient marrow. Association was observed between peak circulating GvH clone levels and early post-transplant HvG declines.

Sequencing was performed with immunoSEQ multiplex PCR; in TCRdb, only in-frame clones are kept and a portion is missing. Seen here are about 86,000 clones, around 89% observed once, and the top ten hold more than 0.25%. Deletions cut 2 bases from V and 6 bases from J, with 25 bases between. In germline, CDR1 is SGHTA, CDR2 FQGNSA. The CDR3 loop spans 19 amino acids. On this clone: Its specificity is not known.

The chain uses TRBV7-2 and TRBJ2-2; D is possibly TRBD2 (6 bases). The source is a human donor who was the organ donor for an intestinal transplant. Material: unstimulated CD4+ T cells sorted from spleen or lymph node cells, obtained before transplant. CDR3 in DNA: TGTGCCAGCAGCTTATCTGGTTGGCGGGGCCGCGGATCGGCCGGGGAGCTGTTTTTT. Amino acid sequence: CASSLSGWRGRGSAGELFF.